This record looks at one T cell receptor (beta chain) sequence and its context. No antigen is known for it. The data are from a study of shared clonotypes between healthy human individuals. Whole-study context: CD4 naive and memory got three plates each, CD8 naive two, CD8 memory one.

The germline gives CDR1 MDHEN, CDR2 SYDVKM. The CDR3 sequence is 13 residues long. Profiled with immunoSEQ multiplex PCR; TCRdb holds only in-frame clones, not every one. The repertoire holds 400,000 to 600,000 clones, roughly 95% seen once, with about 0.064% in the top ten. Study results and limitations: In the sorted subsets, rarefaction showed sequencing was incomplete despite large depth.

The rearrangement joins TRBV28 to TRBJ2-5; a weak D match, TRBD1 (5 bases). The J call may be mistaken, given a closer DNA end match to TRBJ2-7. The sequencing sample was made of naive CD4+ T cells sorted from blood. Subset denoted: CD45RA+ positively selected. This clonotype was sampled from a woman aged 25 to 39 in good health. The chain's CDR3 is CASSLLTAYEQYF. CDR3 DNA: TGTGCCAGCAGTTTACTGACAGCCTACGAGCAGTACTTC.